The clone carrying this TCR beta chain was recorded only once. V was pared by 7 bases and J by 4 bases, with 5 bases of the junction left unmatched. The V gene's germline CDR1 is MNHNS and CDR2 SASEGT. The CDR3 loop spans 14 amino acids. These data come from a study of cytomegalovirus exposure and HLA in healthy donors. The PCR used 60 Vbeta and 13 Jbeta primers. Clones were sequenced by immunoSEQ multiplex PCR, and TCRdb holds only the in-frame ones, with some missing. The table shows about 77,000 clones, with 75% to 85% occurring only once. The source material was PBMCs. This sequence was found in a man aged 40-55 years in good health and CMV-seronegative. The genes are TRBV6-1 and TRBJ1-2; 11 bases are a match to TRBD1. The CDR3 region is CASTPGTGGYGYTF. CDR3 nucleotides: TGTGCCAGCACCCCCGGGACAGGGGGCTATGGCTACACCTTC.